The next 2 T cell receptor beta chains were all read from a single sample in a study of T cells in women clearing cervical HPV infection. The protocol was immunoSEQ multiplex PCR, while the TCRdb copy is restricted to in-frame clones and leaves out a portion. Recorded for this sample: about 22,000 clones. The sequenced sample consisted of blood buffy coat. Receptors were obtained from a woman between 18 and 75 years old with a cervical HPV16 infection that either progressed to CIN3+ or cleared (not recorded which).

As to this clone: The read ends 3 residues early relative to the CDR3; the germline J gene fills the gap. The chain recombines TRBV30 with TRBJ2-7; TRBD1 might be the D (6 bases). V shed 6 bases and J shed 0 bases, with 15 bases lying between them. The germline CDR1 and CDR2 sequences are GTSNPN and SVGIG (reference sequence). The CDR3 length is 14 residues. CDR3 amino acids: CACGEQQGSYEQYF. CDR3 DNA, as far as it was read: TGTGCCTGTGGAGAACAACAGGGCTCCTACGAG.

To note about this clone: The observed sequence ends 3 residues before the CDR3 terminus, with the missing tail filled in from the germline J gene. The chain links TRBV2 to TRBJ1-1; D not certain. Germline V CDR1 and CDR2: SNHLY, FYNNEI. V lost 3 bases and J 3 bases, leaving 8 bases between the germline ends. This CDR3 is 13 amino acids long. Here the CDR3 reads CASSDLSDTEAFF. CDR3 DNA (partial): TGTGCCAGCAGTGACTTGTCAGACACTGAA.